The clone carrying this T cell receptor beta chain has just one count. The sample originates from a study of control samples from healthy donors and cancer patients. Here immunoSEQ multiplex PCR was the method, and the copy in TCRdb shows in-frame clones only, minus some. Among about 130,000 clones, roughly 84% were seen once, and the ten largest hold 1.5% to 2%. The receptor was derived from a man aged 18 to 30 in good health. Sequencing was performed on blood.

The CDR3 region has the DNA TGCGCCAGCAGCCAAGAGACAGACCCTTGGTATGGCTACACCTTC. Protein product: CASSQETDPWYGYTF. The rearrangement joins TRBV4-1 to TRBJ1-2; TRBD1 is a possible D gene (5 bases). Trimming left V 0 bases short and J 5 bases short, with 13 bases between. The CDR3 loop spans 15 amino acids. Germline values: CDR1 MGHRA, CDR2 YSYEKL.